This TCR beta chain stems from a study of T cell repertoires in aging, cancer and after chemotherapy (dated by TCRdb to about 2019). Some background on the complete study: The donors fell into six age groups ranging from 30 or younger to 70 or older, and each group had at least three individuals. Alongside approximately 97 healthy donors serving as a reference group, the cohort included roughly 220 cancer patients, of whom roughly 92 had hematological cancers and about 130 had solid cancers. The complete dataset included some 9 million TCR reads. Control TCR repertoires from healthy donors were recorded across several months to years, and re-sampling revealed clear clonal overlap. Peripheral blood TCR beta repertoires from healthy donors and cancer patients were profiled to examine immunoaging and T cell reconstitution after chemotherapy. General findings and caveats noted by the study authors: Untreated patients with hematological or solid cancers showed significantly lower blood TCR diversity and higher clonality than age-matched healthy donors. According to the authors, the repertoire data do not allow conclusions to be drawn about immunological memory after chemotherapy. In both cancer cohorts, the median generation probability rose over the chemotherapy interval, which suggests that the repertoire was reconstituted through rebound thymic output. Declining TCR diversity with age in healthy donors was mainly explained by loss of richness; in cancer patients, loss of evenness also contributed.

This clonotype was observed a few times. The clone's antigen remains unknown. No much larger clone exists at a distance of one base, and base qualities are not known. Rearranged TRB sequences spanning V, D and J segments were amplified in a multiplex touch-down PCR with a mixed TRB-A/B primer pool. Illumina adapters and sample indices were added to the amplicons in two consecutive PCR reactions performed with Phusion HS II polymerase. Amplicons were gel-purified using the NucleoSpin Gel and PCR Clean-up kit and were subsequently checked with Qubit and an Agilent 2100 Bioanalyzer. The libraries were sequenced on an Illumina MiSeq with 600-cycle, single-indexed, paired-end runs. The source study handled its data this way. MiXCR versions 2.12 and 3.0.5 were used to process the TRB sequences. A clone was defined as each unique CDR3 nucleotide sequence, and only productive sequences supported by at least two reads were kept. Shannon diversity, evenness, clonality (one minus evenness), and alpha-parameterized diversity profiles from alpha 0 to 5 were included as repertoire metrics. The IGoR algorithm was used to calculate generation probabilities of clones in the paired pre- and post-chemotherapy samples. Starting from the raw public reads, TCRdb applied fastp trimming at Q25, assembled clones with MiXCR and retained in-frame beta chains. Each CDR3 protein appears once, grouped with its most common genes and DNA. The V and J calls, along with clone size, are taken from TCRdb and not from the paper's own processing. The sample includes about 11,000 distinct CDR3 sequences, with more than 20% observed a single time. 1.5% to 2% of the sample belongs to the ten largest clones.

Trimming takes 5 bases from V and 5 bases from J, and the germline ends sit 7 bases apart. The CDR3 goes from the cysteine to the phenylalanine over 11 residues. Only the CDR3 portion is preserved as DNA: 33 bases, with reading frame beginning at the first base. CDR1 is given as SGHAT and CDR2 as FQNNGV, both from the germline V gene. TCR beta rearrangements were amplified from genomic DNA isolated from peripheral blood, not from sorted cells or RNA. The chain couples TRBV11-2 to TRBJ2-7; the D gene cannot be named for sure. Specimen: blood. The sequence was obtained from a human donor in good health. The CDR3 here reads CASSVRHEQYF. The bases are TGTGCCAGCAGCGTCCGCCACGAGCAGTACTTC.